This T cell receptor (beta chain) was obtained from a study of blood T cells in healthy people across ages. A second PCR, run for about 7 to 11 cycles, used a sample-barcoded 5' primer plus a J-beta primer mix. TCRdb reanalysed the 5' RACE reads using MiXCR and keeps one entry per CDR3 protein. The sample records 1.5 million to 2 million distinct CDR3 sequences, 34% being singletons. The length of the CDR3 is 15 residues. Germline V gene lookup returns CDR1 SGHVS and CDR2 FQNEAQ. This clonotype was observed a few times. The antigen is not known. A read error may account for a junction end that differs from germline. Whole-study results and caveats: Diversity figures based on one million T cells were deemed too low. Per-million-T-cell TCR beta diversity fell roughly linearly with age. Long-lived donors exceeded aged donors in naive CD4+ cells and diversity.

This clonotype was obtained from a woman between 25 and 40 years old in good health. Sequencing used blood. The chain couples TRBV7-8 to TRBJ2-3; TRBD2 agrees at 9 bases. CDR3 in DNA: TGTGCCAGCAGTTTAGCGGGACTAGCAACAGATACGCAGTATTTT. It yields the protein CASSLAGLATDTQYF.